This T cell receptor beta chain was captured in a study of blood T cell repertoires in COVID-19. Study-wide context: Italy, Spain and the United States were the sources of the convalescent and acute COVID-19 samples.

Seattle patient enrollment occurred during active infection, with longitudinal follow-up thereafter. The data were produced by immunoSEQ multiplex PCR, yet TCRdb's version contains in-frame clones alone and is incomplete. The sample has tens of thousands of clones, roughly four fifths seen once; the top ten hold about 2.5%. Trimming took off 0 bases at V and 7 bases at J, with 18 bases between the two ends. The CDR3 is 16 residues long. Germline V CDR1 and CDR2: MNHEY, SVGAGI. This receptor was taken from a woman aged 70-85 years with COVID-19, enrolled during active disease. This chain links TRBV6-5 with TRBJ1-2; D possibly corresponds to TRBD1 (5 bases). The source material was peripheral blood. CDR3 coding DNA: TGTGCCAGCAGTTACTCTGGGAGGGGTCAGGCCACTGGCTACACCTTC. Amino acid sequence: CASSYSGRGQATGYTF.